There are a few counts of the clone carrying this T cell receptor (beta chain). Molecular barcoding with unique molecular identifiers was used for the TCRbeta library. TCRdb re-analysed the PCR reads in MiXCR, keeping a single row per CDR3 protein. The data show 200,000 to 300,000 distinct CDR3 sequences, roughly 26% seen once. The sample comes from a study of T-cell reconstitution after alpha-beta-depleted transplantation in children. The CDR3 is 14 residues long. CDR1 and CDR2 (germline): MDHEN, SYDVKM. The J segment lost 8 bases and the V segment lost 10 bases, leaving 10 bases of the junction unmatched.

This sample comprised PBMCs, obtained before TCRalphabeta/CD19-depleted stem cell transplant. This chain joins TRBV28 and TRBJ2-1, with TRBD2 matching over 11 bases. The sequence was collected from a girl aged 2-10 years with Fanconi anemia, due to receive a stem cell transplant. CDR3 DNA sequence: TGTGCCACCAAACTAGCGGGAGCTATCGATGAGCAGTTCTTC. This gives the protein CATKLAGAIDEQFF.